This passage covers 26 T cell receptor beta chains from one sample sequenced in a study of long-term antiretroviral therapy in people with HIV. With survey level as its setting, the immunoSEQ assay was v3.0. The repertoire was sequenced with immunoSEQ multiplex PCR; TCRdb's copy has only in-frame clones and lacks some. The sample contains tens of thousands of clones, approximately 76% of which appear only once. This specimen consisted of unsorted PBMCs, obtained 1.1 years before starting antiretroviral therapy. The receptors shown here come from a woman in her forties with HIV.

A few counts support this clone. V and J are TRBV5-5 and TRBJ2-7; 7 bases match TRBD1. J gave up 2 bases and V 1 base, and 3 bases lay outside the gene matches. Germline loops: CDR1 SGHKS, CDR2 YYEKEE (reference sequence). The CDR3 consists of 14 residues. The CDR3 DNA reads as TGTGCCAGCAGCTTGACAGGGGAGACCTACGAGCAGTACTTC. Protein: CASSLTGETYEQYF.

The CDR3 here is CASSQTVSNQPQHF. The CDR3 DNA reads TGTGCCAGCAGCCAGACGGTAAGCAATCAGCCCCAGCATTTT. The V and J genes are TRBV28 and TRBJ1-5; D unresolved. V shed 6 bases and J shed 1 base, with 10 bases lying between them. The CDR3 consists of 14 residues. Germline CDR1 MDHEN, CDR2 SYDVKM.

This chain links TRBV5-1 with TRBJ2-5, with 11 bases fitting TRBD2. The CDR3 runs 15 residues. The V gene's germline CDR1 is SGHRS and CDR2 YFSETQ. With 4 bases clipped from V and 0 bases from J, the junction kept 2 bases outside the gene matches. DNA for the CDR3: TGCGCCAGCAGCAGACTAGCGGGGAACCAAGAGACCCAGTACTTC. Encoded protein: CASSRLAGNQETQYF.

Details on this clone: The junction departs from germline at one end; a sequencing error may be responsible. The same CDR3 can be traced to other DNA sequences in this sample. In DNA form, the CDR3 reads TGCAGCGTTGAAGGTATTAGCGGGAGTGAGTACGAGCAATACTTC. This encodes CSVEGISGSEYEQYF. V and J are TRBV29-1 and TRBJ2-7; TRBD2 matches at 9 bases. The CDR3 length is 15 residues. Germline CDR1 is SQVTM and CDR2 is ANQGSEA.

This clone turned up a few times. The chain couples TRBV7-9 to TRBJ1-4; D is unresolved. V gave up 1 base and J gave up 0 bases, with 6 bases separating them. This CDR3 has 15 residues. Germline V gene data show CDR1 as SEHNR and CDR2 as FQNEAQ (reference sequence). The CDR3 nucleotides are TGTGCCAGCAGCTTAGGGGGTACAACTAATGAAAAACTGTTTTTT. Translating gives CASSLGGTTNEKLFF.

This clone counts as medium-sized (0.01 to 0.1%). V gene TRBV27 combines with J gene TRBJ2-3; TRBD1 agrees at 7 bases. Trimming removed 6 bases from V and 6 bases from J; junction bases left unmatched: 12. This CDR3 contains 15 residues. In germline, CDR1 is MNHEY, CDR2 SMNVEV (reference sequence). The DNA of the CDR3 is TGTGCCAGCAGCTACGGGACAGCCTTGGGGGATACGCAGTATTTT. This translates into CASSYGTALGDTQYF.

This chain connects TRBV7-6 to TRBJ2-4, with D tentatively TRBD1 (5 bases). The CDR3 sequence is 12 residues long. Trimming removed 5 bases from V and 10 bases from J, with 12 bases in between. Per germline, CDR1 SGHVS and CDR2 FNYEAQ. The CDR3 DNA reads TGTGCCAGCAGCGCTGACAGTTTAATTCAGTACTTC. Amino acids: CASSADSLIQYF.

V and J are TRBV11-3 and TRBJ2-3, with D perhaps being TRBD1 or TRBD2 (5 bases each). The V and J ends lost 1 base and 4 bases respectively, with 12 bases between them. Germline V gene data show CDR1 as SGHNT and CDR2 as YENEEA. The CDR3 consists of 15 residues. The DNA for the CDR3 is TGTGCCAGCAGCTTAGGGTCGGGGCGGGCAGATACGCAGTATTTT. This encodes CASSLGSGRADTQYF.

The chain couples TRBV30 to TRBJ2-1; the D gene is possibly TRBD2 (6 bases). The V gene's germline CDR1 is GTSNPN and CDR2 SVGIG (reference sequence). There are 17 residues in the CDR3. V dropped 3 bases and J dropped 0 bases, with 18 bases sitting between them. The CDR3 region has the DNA TGTGCCTGGAGGGCCAACCCGGGACTTAGCTCCTACAATGAGCAGTTCTTC. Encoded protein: CAWRANPGLSSYNEQFF. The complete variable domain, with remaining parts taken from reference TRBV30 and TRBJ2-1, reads SQTIHQWPATLVQPVGSPLSLECTVEGTSNPNLYWYRQAAGRGLQLLFYSVGIGQISSEVPQNLSASRPQDRQFILSSKKLLLSDSGFYLCAWRANPGLSSYNEQFFGPGTRLTVL.

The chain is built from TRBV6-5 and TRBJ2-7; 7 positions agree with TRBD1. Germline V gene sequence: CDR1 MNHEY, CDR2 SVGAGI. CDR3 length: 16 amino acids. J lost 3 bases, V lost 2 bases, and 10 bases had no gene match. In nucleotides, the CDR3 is TGTGCCAGCAGTTACGGGGAAACAGGGGTTTACTACGAGCAGTACTTC. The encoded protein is CASSYGETGVYYEQYF.

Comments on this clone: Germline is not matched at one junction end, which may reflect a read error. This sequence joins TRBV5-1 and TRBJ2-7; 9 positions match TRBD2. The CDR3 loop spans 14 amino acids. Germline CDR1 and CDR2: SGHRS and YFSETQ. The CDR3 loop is CASGFSGSPYEQYF. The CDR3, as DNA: TGCGCCAGCGGCTTTAGCGGGAGCCCCTACGAGCAGTACTTC.

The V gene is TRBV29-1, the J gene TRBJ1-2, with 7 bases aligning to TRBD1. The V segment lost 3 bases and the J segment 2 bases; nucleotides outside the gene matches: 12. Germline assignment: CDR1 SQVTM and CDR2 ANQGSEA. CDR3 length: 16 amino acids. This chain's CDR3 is CSVEVSVWTGNYGYTF. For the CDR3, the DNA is TGCAGCGTTGAGGTTAGCGTGTGGACAGGAAACTATGGCTACACCTTC.

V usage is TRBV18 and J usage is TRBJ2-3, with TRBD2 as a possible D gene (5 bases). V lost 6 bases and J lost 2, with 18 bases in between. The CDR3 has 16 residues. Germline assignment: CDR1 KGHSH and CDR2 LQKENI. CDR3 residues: CASSRPGSGNTDTQYF. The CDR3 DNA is TGTGCCAGCTCCCGACCGGGCTCCGGGAACACAGATACGCAGTATTTT.

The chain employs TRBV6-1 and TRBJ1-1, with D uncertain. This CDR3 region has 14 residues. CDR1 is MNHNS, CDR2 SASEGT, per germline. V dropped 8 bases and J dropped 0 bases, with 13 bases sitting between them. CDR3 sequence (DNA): TGTGCCAGCCGCGAGACGGTAATGAACACTGAAGCTTTCTTT. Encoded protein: CASRETVMNTEAFF.

The CDR3 DNA reads TGTGCCAGCAGCGACAGGCTCCGCACAGATACGCAGTATTTT. This codes for CASSDRLRTDTQYF. The V call is TRBV5-5, the J call TRBJ2-3, with D possibly being TRBD1 (6 bases). V dropped 4 bases and J dropped 1 base, with 10 bases sitting between them. CDR1 is SGHKS and CDR2 is YYEKEE in the germline V gene (reference sequence). The CDR3 covers 14 residues.

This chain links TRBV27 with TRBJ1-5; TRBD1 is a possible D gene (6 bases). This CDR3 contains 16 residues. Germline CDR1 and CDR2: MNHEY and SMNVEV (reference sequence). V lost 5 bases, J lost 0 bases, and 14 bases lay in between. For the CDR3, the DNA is TGTGCCAGCAGTAATTCCGGACAGATTAGCAATCAGCCCCAGCATTTT. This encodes CASSNSGQISNQPQHF.

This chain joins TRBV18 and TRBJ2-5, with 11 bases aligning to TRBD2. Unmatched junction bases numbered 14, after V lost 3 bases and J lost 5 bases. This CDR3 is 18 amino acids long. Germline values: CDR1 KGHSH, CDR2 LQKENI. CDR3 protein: CASSPPGLAELLGETQYF. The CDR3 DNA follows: TGTGCCAGCTCACCCCCGGGACTAGCGGAACTATTGGGGGAGACCCAGTACTTC.

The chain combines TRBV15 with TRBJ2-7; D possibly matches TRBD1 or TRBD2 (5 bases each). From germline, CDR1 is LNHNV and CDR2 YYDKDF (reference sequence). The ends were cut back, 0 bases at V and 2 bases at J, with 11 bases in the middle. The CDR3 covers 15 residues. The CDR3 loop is CATSRDQKGPYEQYF. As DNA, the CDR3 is TGTGCCACCAGCAGAGATCAGAAGGGACCCTACGAGCAGTACTTC.

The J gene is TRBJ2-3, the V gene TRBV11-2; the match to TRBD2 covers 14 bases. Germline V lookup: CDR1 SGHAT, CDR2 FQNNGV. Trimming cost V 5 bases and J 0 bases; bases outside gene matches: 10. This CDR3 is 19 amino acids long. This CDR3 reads CASSGEGLAGDLSTDTQYF. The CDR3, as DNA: TGTGCCAGCAGCGGTGAGGGACTAGCGGGGGACCTTAGCACAGATACGCAGTATTTT.

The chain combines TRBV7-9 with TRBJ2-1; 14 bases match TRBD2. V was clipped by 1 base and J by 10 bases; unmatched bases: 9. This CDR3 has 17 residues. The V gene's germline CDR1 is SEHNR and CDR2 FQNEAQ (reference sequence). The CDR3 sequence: CASSLERGTSGGKEQFF. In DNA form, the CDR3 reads TGTGCCAGCAGCTTAGAGCGGGGGACTAGCGGGGGAAAGGAGCAGTTCTTC.

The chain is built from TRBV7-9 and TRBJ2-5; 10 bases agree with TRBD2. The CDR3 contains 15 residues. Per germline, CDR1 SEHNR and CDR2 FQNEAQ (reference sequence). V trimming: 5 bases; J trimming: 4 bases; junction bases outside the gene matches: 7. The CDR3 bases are TGTGCCAGCAGCGCAGCGGGAGGGCTAGGAGAGACCCAGTACTTC. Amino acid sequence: CASSAAGGLGETQYF.

CDR3 nucleotides: TGTGCCAGCAGCTTAGGGTCCTTTAGCGGTGATGAGCAGTTCTTC. It is translated as CASSLGSFSGDEQFF. The chain couples TRBV7-6 to TRBJ2-1, with D possibly TRBD2 on 6 matching bases. This CDR3 region has 15 residues. The germline gives CDR1 SGHVS, CDR2 FNYEAQ. Deletions cut 1 base from V and 8 bases from J, with 15 bases between. Full variable domain (missing parts from reference TRBV7-6 and TRBJ2-1): GAGVSQSPRYKVTKRGQDVALRCDPISGHVSLYWYRQALGQGPEFLTYFNYEAQQDKSGLPNDRFSAERPEGSISTLTIQRTEQRDSAMYRCASSLGSFSGDEQFFGPGTRLTVL.

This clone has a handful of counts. Written as DNA, the CDR3 is TGCGCCAGCAGCCGGGGGGCGCCAATGAGCTCCTACGAGCAGTACTTC. As protein: CASSRGAPMSSYEQYF. The V gene is TRBV4-3, the J gene TRBJ2-7, with D possibly called TRBD1 or TRBD2 (6 bases each). The CDR3 runs to 16 residues. CDR1 and CDR2 (germline): LGHNA, YSLEER. The germline V and J ends were trimmed by 4 bases and 0 bases, with 16 bases remaining between them.

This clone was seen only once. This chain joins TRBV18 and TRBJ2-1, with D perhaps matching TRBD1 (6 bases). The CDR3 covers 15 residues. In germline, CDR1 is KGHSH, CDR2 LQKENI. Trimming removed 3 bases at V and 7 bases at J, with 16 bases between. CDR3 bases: TGTGCCAGCTCACCCTCACAGGGTGTGGGGAATGAGCAGTTCTTC. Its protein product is CASSPSQGVGNEQFF.

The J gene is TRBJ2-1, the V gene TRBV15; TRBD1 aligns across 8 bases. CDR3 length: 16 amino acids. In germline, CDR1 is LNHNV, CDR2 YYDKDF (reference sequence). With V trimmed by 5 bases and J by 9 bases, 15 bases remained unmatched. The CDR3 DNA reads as TGTGCCACCAGCGGCCCCACCGGAGACAGGGGAGGTGAGCAGTTCTTC. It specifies CATSGPTGDRGGEQFF.

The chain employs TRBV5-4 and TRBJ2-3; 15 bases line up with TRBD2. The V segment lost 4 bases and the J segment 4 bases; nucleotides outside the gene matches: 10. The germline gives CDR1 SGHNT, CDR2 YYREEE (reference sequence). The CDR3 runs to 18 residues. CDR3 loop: CASSDRTSGGVLADTQYF. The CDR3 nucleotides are TGTGCCAGCAGCGACCGGACTAGCGGGGGGGTTTTGGCAGATACGCAGTATTTT. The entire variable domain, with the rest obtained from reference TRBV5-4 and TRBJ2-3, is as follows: ETGVTQSPTHLIKTRGQQVTLRCSSQSGHNTVSWYQQALGQGPQFIFQYYREEENGRGNFPPRFSGLQFPNYSSELNVNALELDDSALYLCASSDRTSGGVLADTQYFGPGTRLTVL.